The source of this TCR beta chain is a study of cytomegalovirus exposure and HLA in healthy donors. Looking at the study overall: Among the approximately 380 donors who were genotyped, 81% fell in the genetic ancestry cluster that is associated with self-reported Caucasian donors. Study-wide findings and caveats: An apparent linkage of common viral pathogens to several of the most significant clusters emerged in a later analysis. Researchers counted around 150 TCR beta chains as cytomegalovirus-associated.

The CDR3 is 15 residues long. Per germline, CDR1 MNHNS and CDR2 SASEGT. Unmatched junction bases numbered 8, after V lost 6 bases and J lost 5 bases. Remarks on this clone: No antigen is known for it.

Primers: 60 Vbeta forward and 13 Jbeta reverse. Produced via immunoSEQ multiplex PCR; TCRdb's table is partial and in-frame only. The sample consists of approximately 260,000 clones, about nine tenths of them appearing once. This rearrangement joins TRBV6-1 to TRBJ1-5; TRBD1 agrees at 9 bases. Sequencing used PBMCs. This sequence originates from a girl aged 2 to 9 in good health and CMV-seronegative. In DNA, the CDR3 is TGTGCCAGCAGACCTGTCGACAGGGGGGATCAGCCCCAGCATTTT. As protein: CASRPVDRGDQPQHF.